The T cell receptor beta chain described here comes from a study of T cell responses to AZD1222 COVID-19 vaccine. Whole-study results and caveats: A mostly white British donor set with more females was recruited, and clonal diversity was possibly underestimated. Baseline serostatus was positive in only a handful of AZD1222 recipients. Repertoires were collected only later (after the peak T cell response had occurred). Reportedly, nearly half of unique spike TCRs recognized epitopes outside B.1.351/B.1.1.7 mutations.

Points on this clone: Antigen: not known.

Clones were read by immunoSEQ multiplex PCR, and TCRdb kept only the in-frame ones, dropping some. The sample has around 89,000 clones, around 86% seen once. There are 14 residues in the CDR3. Germline CDR1 reads MNHEY; CDR2 reads SMNVEV (reference sequence). V lost 3 bases, J lost 2 bases, and 11 bases lay in between. This TCR was sampled from an adult in good health. The gene calls are TRBV27 and TRBJ2-7, with D unclear. The starting material was peripheral blood, obtained on day 0 of AZD1222 vaccination. CDR3 in amino acids: CASSFSEAAYEQYF. CDR3 sequence (DNA): TGTGCCAGCAGTTTCTCAGAGGCAGCCTACGAGCAGTACTTC.